These 10 T cell receptor beta chains came from one sample sequenced in a study of T-cell memory formation after mild COVID-19 (dated by TCRdb to the early 2020s). Receptor amplification or capture employed 5' RACE. Sequencing instrument: Illumina NovaSeq 6000. The public reads were run again by TCRdb, first through fastp at Q25 and then through MiXCR, and only productive beta chains were kept. Each entry merges the rows of one CDR3 protein and shows their most common DNA and genes. This sample has some 290,000 distinct CDR3 sequences in its table, and 15% to 20% of those were observed once. The top ten clonotypes cover roughly 25% of the sample. Sequenced material: PBMCs or a T cell subset sorted from them (not recorded which). These receptors came from a man aged 18 to 29 who had mild COVID-19 (a few samples of this study predate the infection). The sample titles of this study are shuffled in the database, so cell type and time point are left out; the donor was told from shared clones.

This rearrangement joins TRBV12-3 or TRBV12-4 to TRBJ1-1, with D maybe TRBD1 (6 bases). Trimming stripped 7 bases from V and 4 bases from J, with 16 bases between. This CDR3 has 14 amino acids. The DNA of the CDR3 is TGTGCCAGCACTATGTGGTTAGGGGGCACTGAAGCTTTCTTT. It codes for CASTMWLGGTEAFF.

The V and J genes are TRBV3-1 and TRBJ2-5; D perhaps matches TRBD1 (6 bases). Germline V gene lookup returns CDR1 LGHDT and CDR2 YNNKEL (reference sequence). With 5 bases removed from V and 1 base from J, the gap between germline ends came to 17 bases. This CDR3 contains 16 residues. CDR3 protein: CASSARGHSPQETQYF. CDR3 DNA: TGTGCCAGCAGCGCCCGGGGACACTCTCCCCAAGAGACCCAGTACTTC.

This clonotype was seen repeatedly, ten times or more. The chain is built from TRBV5-1 and TRBJ1-1; no firm D call. Trimming took off 0 bases at V and 0 bases at J, with 6 bases between the two ends. Germline CDR1 reads SGHRS; CDR2 reads YFSETQ. CDR3 size: 14 residues. The CDR3 bases are TGCGCCAGCAGCTTGGACGGTTTGAACACTGAAGCTTTCTTT. Translating gives CASSLDGLNTEAFF. Complete variable domain (other parts from reference TRBV5-1 and TRBJ1-1): KAGVTQTPRYLIKTRGQQVTLSCSPISGHRSVSWYQQTPGQGLQFLFEYFSETQRNKGNFPGRFSGRQFSNSRSEMNVSTLELGDSALYLCASSLDGLNTEAFFGQGTRLTVV.

The chain recombines TRBV20-1 with TRBJ2-1; TRBD2 is a possible D gene (5 bases). V was pared by 1 base and J by 3 bases, with 13 bases between. This CDR3 comprises 15 residues. Germline CDR1 DFQATT, CDR2 SNEGSKA (reference sequence). This CDR3 reads CSARGGLTNYNEQFF. The CDR3, as DNA: TGCAGTGCTAGAGGTGGACTCACCAACTACAATGAGCAGTTCTTC.

This chain joins TRBV6-9 and TRBJ2-5; D perhaps matches TRBD1 (6 bases). Germline CDR1 is MNHGY and CDR2 is SVAAGI. Trimming took 5 bases from V and 6 from J, leaving 13 bases between them. The CDR3 contains 13 residues. CDR3 in amino acids: CASSGTGFKTQYF. DNA of the CDR3: TGTGCCAGCAGTGGTACAGGGTTCAAGACCCAGTACTTC.

This clonotype was counted a few times. The chain has TRBV7-9 and TRBJ2-3; 8 nucleotides line up with TRBD1. Germline V gene data show CDR1 as SEHNR and CDR2 as FQNEAQ (reference sequence). There are 15 residues in the CDR3. Trimming removed 5 bases from V and 9 bases from J; junction bases left unmatched: 13. CDR3 sequence reads: CASSASRGLRATQYF. Written as DNA, the CDR3 is TGTGCCAGCAGCGCGTCCAGGGGGCTGCGGGCGACGCAGTATTTT.

This clonotype turned up a few times. The V call is TRBV2, the J call TRBJ2-1, with D tentatively TRBD2 (6 bases). Trimming left V 10 bases short and J 12 bases short, with 10 bases between. CDR1 and CDR2 (germline): SNHLY, FYNNEI. This CDR3 has 9 residues. The CDR3 nucleotides are TGTGCCACCCGGGACTTGCAGTTCTTC. Its translation is CATRDLQFF.

This clonotype has at least ten counts. This chain connects TRBV12-3 or TRBV12-4 to TRBJ1-6; the D gene is possibly TRBD1 (5 bases). Trimming left V 4 bases short and J 5 bases short, with 9 bases between. The CDR3 is 14 amino acids. The CDR3 protein is CASSYQGNNSPLHF. For the CDR3, the DNA is TGTGCCAGCAGTTACCAGGGCAATAATTCACCCCTCCACTTT.

The gene calls are TRBV4-3 and TRBJ2-1, with unresolved D. Germline values: CDR1 LGHNA, CDR2 YSLEER. The CDR3 is made up of 16 amino acids. The V gene lost 0 bases and the J gene lost 10 bases, with 19 bases spanning the gap. The CDR3 region has the DNA TGCGCCAGCAGCCAAGAAAGGAATAGATTACTCCCCGAGCAGTTCTTC. Protein: CASSQERNRLLPEQFF.

The sample holds a few counts of this clonotype. The chain links TRBV12-3 or TRBV12-4 to TRBJ2-1; 9 nucleotides agree with TRBD2. V shed 5 bases and J 10 bases; nucleotides not matched to a gene: 9. This CDR3 region has 14 residues. The CDR3 loop reads CASSPGGLAGEQFF. For the CDR3, the DNA is TGTGCCAGCAGTCCCGGGGGACTAGCTGGCGAGCAGTTCTTC.